These 14 T cell receptor beta chains came from one sample sequenced in a study of cytomegalovirus exposure and HLA in healthy donors. PCR was performed using 60 Vbeta and 13 Jbeta primers. Sequencing was performed with immunoSEQ multiplex PCR; in TCRdb, only in-frame clones are kept and a portion is missing. The table records approximately 150,000 clones, around two thirds of them present only once. Specimen: PBMCs. The receptors were gathered from a man aged 25 to 45 in good health and CMV-seropositive.

The V call is TRBV19, the J call TRBJ2-7; the match to TRBD1 covers 9 bases. Trimming removed 7 bases from V and 5 bases from J; junction bases left unmatched: 9. Germline CDR1 and CDR2: LNHDA and SQIVND (reference sequence). This CDR3 comprises 14 residues. CDR3 protein: CASTKPGQGNEQYF. CDR3 coding DNA: TGTGCCAGTACCAAGCCGGGACAGGGTAACGAGCAGTACTTC.

This clone occurred a few times. J is TRBJ1-3 and V is TRBV28; D gene ambiguous. V lost 4 bases, J lost 5 bases, and 9 bases lay in between. The CDR3 has 13 amino acids. Germline V gene sequence: CDR1 MDHEN, CDR2 SYDVKM. The CDR3 coding sequence is TGTGCCAGCAGTTCCGGGAACAGAAACACCATATATTTT. Amino acid sequence: CASSSGNRNTIYF.

There are a few counts of this clone. V is TRBV15 and J is TRBJ2-1; D not resolved. This CDR3 comprises 14 residues. V was pared by 5 bases and J by 4 bases, with 12 bases between. Germline V gives CDR1 LNHNV, CDR2 YYDKDF (reference sequence). The CDR3 region has the DNA TGTGCCACCAGCCGCGGAGCCTCTTACAATGAGCAGTTCTTC. Translation: CATSRGASYNEQFF.

The genes are TRBV19 and TRBJ2-4; a possible D gene is TRBD2 (5 bases). V was clipped by 0 bases and J by 9 bases, with 9 bases between them. The CDR3 has 13 residues. Germline loops: CDR1 LNHDA, CDR2 SQIVND (reference sequence). For the CDR3, the DNA is TGTGCCAGTAGTATAGAATTACGGGGCATTCAGTACTTC. As protein: CASSIELRGIQYF.

The chain links TRBV10-1 to TRBJ2-3; 9 bases align to TRBD2. Germline values: CDR1 WNHNN, CDR2 SYGVQD (reference sequence). The CDR3 runs 16 residues. V dropped 3 bases and J dropped 1; count of bases not matched to a gene: 5. The CDR3 DNA follows: TGCGCCAGCAGTGAATATAGCGGGGGACGCACAGATACGCAGTATTTT. Translated, it gives CASSEYSGGRTDTQYF.

V gene TRBV5-1 combines with J gene TRBJ2-7; D unclear. The ends were cut back, 0 bases at V and 7 bases at J, with 11 bases in the middle. Germline loops: CDR1 SGHRS, CDR2 YFSETQ. This CDR3 is 13 amino acids long. CDR3 in DNA: TGCGCCAGCAGCTTGGGGCTATCGAGGGAGCAGTACTTC. Encoded protein: CASSLGLSREQYF.

The chain uses TRBV6-1 and TRBJ2-3; D remains ambiguous. Germline V gives CDR1 MNHNS, CDR2 SASEGT. Trimming pared 2 bases from V and 15 bases from J, leaving 15 bases between. This CDR3 has 12 residues. The CDR3 bases are TGTGCCAGCAGTGAAAGGCAGGTGTCGGTATATTTT. This translates into CASSERQVSVYF.

The CDR3 nucleotides are TGTGCCAGCAGTGACGGGACTAGCGGGAGCGAGCAGTACTTC. Amino acid sequence: CASSDGTSGSEQYF. The chain is built from TRBV6-4 and TRBJ2-7; TRBD2 aligns across 14 bases. J was trimmed by 6 bases and V by 2 bases; bases with no gene match: 0. From germline, CDR1 is MRHNA and CDR2 SNTAGT. CDR3 length: 14 residues.

In its sample, this clone was seen a few times. The chain has TRBV9 and TRBJ2-2; 8 positions agree with TRBD2. The trim removed 6 bases at V and 5 bases at J, leaving 15 bases unmatched. The CDR3 is 17 amino acids. Germline lookup yields CDR1 SGDLS and CDR2 YYNGEE. The CDR3 spells CASTPQRGTVRTGELFF. CDR3 DNA sequence: TGTGCCAGCACCCCACAGCGGGGGACTGTCAGGACCGGGGAGCTGTTTTTT. The complete variable domain, with remaining parts taken from reference TRBV9 and TRBJ2-2, reads DSGVTQTPKHLITATGQRVTLRCSPRSGDLSVYWYQQSLDQGLQFLIQYYNGEERAKGNILERFSAQQFPDLHSELNLSSLELGDSALYFCASTPQRGTVRTGELFFGEGSRLTVL.

In nucleotides, the CDR3 is TGCGCCAGCAGCTTGGCCCCTACGAACACCGGGGAGCTGTTTTTT. Amino acids: CASSLAPTNTGELFF. The J gene is TRBJ2-2, the V gene TRBV5-1; unclear D gene. Trimming cost V 0 bases and J 0 bases, with 6 bases left between them. The CDR3 length is 15 residues. Germline V gives CDR1 SGHRS, CDR2 YFSETQ.

This clone turned up a few times. The chain is built from TRBV5-1 and TRBJ2-7; TRBD1 is a possible D gene (6 bases). Between the trimmed V and J ends, which lost 4 bases and 3 bases, there was a span of 8 bases. Per germline, CDR1 SGHRS and CDR2 YFSETQ. The CDR3 extends over 12 amino acids. The CDR3 sequence is CASSPGHYEQYF. CDR3 DNA sequence: TGCGCCAGCAGCCCGGGACACTACGAGCAGTACTTC.

The rearrangement uses TRBV27 and TRBJ2-1, with 15 bases identical to TRBD2. This CDR3 contains 16 residues. The junction had 3 bases not matched to a gene; V was cut back by 2 bases and J by 7 bases. From germline, CDR1 is MNHEY and CDR2 SMNVEV (reference sequence). The CDR3 DNA reads TGTGCCAGCAGTTTAATCGGGACTAGCGGGAGGAATGAGCAGTTCTTC. This translates into CASSLIGTSGRNEQFF.

The genes are TRBV7-6 and TRBJ2-7, with D possibly matching TRBD2 (6 bases). The CDR3 totals 13 residues. Trimming removed 1 base at V and 3 bases at J, with 7 bases between. CDR1 is SGHVS and CDR2 is FNYEAQ in the germline V gene. CDR3 DNA sequence: TGTGCCAGCAGCTTAGGGGGGGTCTACGAGCAGTACTTC. Translation: CASSLGGVYEQYF.

The chain couples TRBV10-1 to TRBJ2-7, with 7 bases lining up with TRBD2. The V segment lost 3 bases and the J segment 1 base; nucleotides outside the gene matches: 15. This CDR3 comprises 18 residues. Germline loops: CDR1 WNHNN, CDR2 SYGVQD (reference sequence). CDR3 protein: CASSDTGRVGTFSYEQYF. The CDR3 DNA sequence: TGCGCCAGCAGTGACACGGGGAGGGTTGGTACTTTTTCCTACGAGCAGTACTTC.